This T cell receptor beta chain was sequenced in a study of OX40 agonist ivuxolimab in advanced cancers. Study background: Patients received intravenous ivuxolimab every 2 weeks at 0.01 to 10 mg/kg.

Note on this clone: The antigen is unknown. Its ends do not fully match the called genes, so a read error is possible.

TCRdb's table, derived via immunoSEQ multiplex PCR, lists solely in-frame clones and lacks some. The data show 35,000 to 40,000 clones, around 92% seen once. Regarding the study as a whole: Which antigen the expanded peripheral T cells recognized is unknown. On average, a greater number of expanded clones characterised CD8+ T cells relative to CD4+.

CDR1 DFQATT and CDR2 SNEGSKA come from the germline V gene (reference sequence). The CDR3 totals 9 residues. The sequence derives from an adult with an advanced solid tumor such as melanoma, head and neck, liver or kidney cancer. The rearrangement links TRBV20-1 to TRBJ2-7, with D unresolved. The specimen comprised CD4+ or CD8+ T cells sorted from blood, sampled in a trial of the OX40 agonist ivuxolimab. This chain's CDR3 is CSASPASSF. CDR3 DNA sequence: TGCAGTGCTAGCCCAGCTAGTAGCTTC.